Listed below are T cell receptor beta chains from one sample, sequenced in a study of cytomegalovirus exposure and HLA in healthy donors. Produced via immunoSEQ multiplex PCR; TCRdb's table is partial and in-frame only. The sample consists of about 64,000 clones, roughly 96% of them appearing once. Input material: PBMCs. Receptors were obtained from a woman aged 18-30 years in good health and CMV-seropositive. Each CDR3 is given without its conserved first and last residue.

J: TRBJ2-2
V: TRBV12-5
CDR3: ASAFIAGGSAGELF

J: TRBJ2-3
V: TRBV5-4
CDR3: ASRQPGKETSTDTQY

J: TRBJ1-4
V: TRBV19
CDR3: ASSLSMGLSDEKLF

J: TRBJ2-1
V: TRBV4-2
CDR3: ASSQEPSGSNEQF

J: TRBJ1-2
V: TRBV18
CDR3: ASSPSVGASGYT

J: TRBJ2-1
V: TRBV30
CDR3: AWSVPGLAGEYNEQF

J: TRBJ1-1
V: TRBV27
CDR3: ASSFKQGITEAF

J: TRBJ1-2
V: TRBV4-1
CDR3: ASSQDPPPTRSNYGYT

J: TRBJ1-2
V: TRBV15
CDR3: ATSRDQTPGNGYT

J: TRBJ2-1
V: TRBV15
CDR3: ATSRARLAGVWEQF

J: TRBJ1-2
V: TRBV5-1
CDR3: ASTQAGANYGYT

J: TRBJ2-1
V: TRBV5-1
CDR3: ASSFLGGSLSYNEQF